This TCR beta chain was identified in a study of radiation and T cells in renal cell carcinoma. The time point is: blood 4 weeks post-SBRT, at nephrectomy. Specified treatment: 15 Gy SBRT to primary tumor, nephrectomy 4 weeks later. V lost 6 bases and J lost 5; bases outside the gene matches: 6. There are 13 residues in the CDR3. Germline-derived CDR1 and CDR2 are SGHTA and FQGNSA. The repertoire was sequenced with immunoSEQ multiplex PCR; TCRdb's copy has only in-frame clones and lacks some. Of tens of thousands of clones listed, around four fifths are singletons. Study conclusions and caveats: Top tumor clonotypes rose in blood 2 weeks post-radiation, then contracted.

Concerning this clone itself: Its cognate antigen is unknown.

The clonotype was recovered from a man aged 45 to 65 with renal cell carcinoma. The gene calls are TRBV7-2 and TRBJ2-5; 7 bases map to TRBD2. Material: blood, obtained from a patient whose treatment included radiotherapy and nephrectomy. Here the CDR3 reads CASRSGGWETQYF. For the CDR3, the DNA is TGTGCCAGCAGATCCGGGGGGTGGGAGACCCAGTACTTC.